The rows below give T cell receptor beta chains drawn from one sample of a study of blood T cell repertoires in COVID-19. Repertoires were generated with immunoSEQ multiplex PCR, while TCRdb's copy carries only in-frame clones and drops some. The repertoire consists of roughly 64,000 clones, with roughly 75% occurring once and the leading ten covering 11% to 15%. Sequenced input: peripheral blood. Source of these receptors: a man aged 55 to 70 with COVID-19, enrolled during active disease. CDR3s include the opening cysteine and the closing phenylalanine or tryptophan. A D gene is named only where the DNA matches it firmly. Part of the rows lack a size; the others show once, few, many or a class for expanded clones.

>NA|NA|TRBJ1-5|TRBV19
CASSETGRQPQHF
TGTGCCAGTAGCGAGACAGGTAGACAGCCCCAGCATTTT
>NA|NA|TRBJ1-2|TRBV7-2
CASSLERFNYGYTF
TGTGCCAGCAGCTTAGAGAGGTTTAACTATGGCTACACCTTC
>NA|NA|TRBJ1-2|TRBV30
CAWSWVVAYGYTF
TGTGCCTGGAGTTGGGTTGTAGCCTATGGCTACACCTTC
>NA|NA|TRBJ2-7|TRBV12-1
CASSFAPGQGANEQYF
TGTGCCAGCAGCTTTGCGCCTGGACAGGGGGCGAACGAGCAGTACTTC
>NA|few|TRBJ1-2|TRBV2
CASTPAGLGEGGYTF
TGTGCCAGCACCCCAGCGGGGCTAGGGGAGGGCGGCTACACCTTC
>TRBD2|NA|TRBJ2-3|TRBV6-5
CASRSGLAGAGTQYF
TGTGCCAGCAGGTCGGGACTAGCGGGAGCGGGTACGCAGTATTTT
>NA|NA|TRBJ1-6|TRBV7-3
CASSLLRGRSYNSPLHF
TGTGCCAGCAGCTTACTCAGGGGTAGGTCCTATAATTCACCCCTCCACTTT
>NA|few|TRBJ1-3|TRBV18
CASSPGLTSGNTIYF
TGTGCCAGCTCACCGGGACTGACCTCTGGAAACACCATATATTTT
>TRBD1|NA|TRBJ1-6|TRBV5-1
CASSGQGGSGSPLHF
TGCGCCAGCAGCGGACAGGGAGGAAGCGGGTCACCCCTCCACTTT
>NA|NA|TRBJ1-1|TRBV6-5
CASSYSDQGGEAFF
TGTGCCAGCAGTTACTCGGACCAGGGTGGTGAAGCTTTCTTT
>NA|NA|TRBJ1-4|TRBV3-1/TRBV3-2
CASSQGLLELKLFF
TGTGCCAGCAGCCAAGGGTTATTAGAACTAAAACTGTTTTTT
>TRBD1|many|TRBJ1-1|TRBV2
CASTGEGAKAFF
TGTGCCAGCACCGGCGAGGGGGCAAAAGCTTTCTTT
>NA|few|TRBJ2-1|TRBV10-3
CAISESRGNEQFF
TGTGCCATCAGTGAGTCGAGGGGGAATGAGCAGTTCTTC
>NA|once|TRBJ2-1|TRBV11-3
CASSRSGEQFF
TGTGCCAGCAGCCGGAGTGGTGAGCAGTTCTTC
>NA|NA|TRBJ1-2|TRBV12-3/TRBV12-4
CASSSSGARGYTF
TGTGCCAGCAGTTCCTCAGGGGCGCGGGGCTACACCTTC
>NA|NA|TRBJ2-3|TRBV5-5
CASSLILGLALTDTQYF
TGTGCCAGCAGCTTGATTTTGGGTCTAGCCCTCACAGATACGCAGTATTTT
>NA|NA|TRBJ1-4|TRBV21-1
CASSKVRGQSLEKLFF
TGTGCCAGCAGCAAAGTAAGGGGACAGTCACTTGAAAAACTGTTTTTT
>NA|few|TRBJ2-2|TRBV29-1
CSGGGSTGELFF
TGCAGCGGTGGGGGCAGCACCGGGGAGCTGTTTTTT
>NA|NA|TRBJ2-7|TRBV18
CASSPPAGSNEQYF
TGTGCCAGCTCACCACCGGCAGGGTCCAACGAGCAGTACTTC
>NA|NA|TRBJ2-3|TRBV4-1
CASSQDSEVRDTQYF
TGCGCCAGCAGCCAAGATTCGGAGGTTAGAGATACGCAGTATTTT
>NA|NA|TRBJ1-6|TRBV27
CASSFSQGWSPLHF
TGTGCCAGCAGTTTCAGCCAGGGGTGGTCACCCCTCCACTTT
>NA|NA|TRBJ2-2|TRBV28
CASSVQQGPTGELFF
TGTGCCAGCAGTGTCCAACAGGGACCCACCGGGGAGCTGTTTTTT
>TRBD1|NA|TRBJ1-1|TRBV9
CASRPTGEWGEAFF
TGTGCCAGCCGACCGACAGGGGAGTGGGGTGAAGCTTTCTTT
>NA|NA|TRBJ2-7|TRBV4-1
CASSQQPQLVRGYEQYF
TGCGCCAGCAGCCAACAACCCCAACTAGTCCGGGGATACGAGCAGTACTTC
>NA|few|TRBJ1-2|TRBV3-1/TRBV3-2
CASSPQIGSRGYTF
TGTGCCAGCAGCCCACAGATTGGTTCTCGGGGCTACACCTTC
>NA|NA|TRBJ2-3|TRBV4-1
CASSQGARPSTDTQYF
TGCGCCAGCAGCCAAGGTGCGCGGCCTAGCACAGATACGCAGTATTTT
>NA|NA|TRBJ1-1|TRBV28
CASSLQRQQAFF
TGTGCCAGCAGTCTCCAACGACAGCAAGCTTTCTTT
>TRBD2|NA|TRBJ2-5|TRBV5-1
CASSARLAGGPEQETQYF
TGCGCCAGCAGCGCAAGACTAGCGGGAGGGCCGGAGCAAGAGACCCAGTACTTC
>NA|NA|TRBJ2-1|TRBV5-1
CASSLGTDNEQFF
TGCGCCAGCAGCTTGGGTACAGACAATGAGCAGTTCTTC
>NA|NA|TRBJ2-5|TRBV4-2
CASSQEIGRGETQYF
TGTGCCAGCAGCCAAGAAATTGGGCGGGGAGAGACCCAGTACTTC
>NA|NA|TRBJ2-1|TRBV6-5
CASQGRLTRYNEQFF
TGTGCCAGTCAGGGGCGGCTAACCCGATACAATGAGCAGTTCTTC
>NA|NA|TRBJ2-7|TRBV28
CASSLRITGAYEQYF
TGTGCCAGCAGTTTACGGATCACAGGTGCTTACGAGCAGTACTTC
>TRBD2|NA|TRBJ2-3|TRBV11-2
CASSLIRLAGAGTDTQYF
TGTGCCAGCAGCTTAATAAGGCTAGCGGGAGCGGGCACAGATACGCAGTATTTT
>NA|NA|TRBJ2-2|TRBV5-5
CASSLSAGGTGELFF
TGTGCCAGCAGCTTGTCTGCGGGTGGGACCGGGGAGCTGTTTTTT
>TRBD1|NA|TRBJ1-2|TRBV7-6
CASSLEGQGIWGYTF
TGTGCCAGCAGCTTAGAGGGACAGGGTATTTGGGGCTACACCTTC
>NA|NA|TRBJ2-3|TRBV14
CASSRRGLGDTQYF
TGTGCCAGCAGCAGAAGGGGTTTGGGGGATACGCAGTATTTT